This record covers a single TCR beta chain. Its target is not known. The data derive from a study of OX40 agonist ivuxolimab in advanced cancers. Study as a whole: From about 23 to 85 years was the age range, with a mean of 60 years, and 65% to 90% were male.

TCRdb's copy holds only in-frame clones and misses some; the assay was immunoSEQ multiplex PCR. The table records 45,000 to 60,000 clones, 87% of them present only once. Whole-study results and caveats: CD8+ T cells averaged more expanded clones than CD4+.

Germline CDR1 SNHLY, CDR2 FYNNEI. Trimming removed 5 bases at V and 0 bases at J, with 35 bases between. This CDR3 is 23 amino acids long. The sequencing used CD4+ or CD8+ T cells sorted from blood, collected in a trial of the OX40 agonist ivuxolimab. This chain joins TRBV2 and TRBJ2-1, with a possible D match to TRBD1 (6 bases). The clonotype was recovered from an adult with an advanced solid tumor such as melanoma, head and neck, liver or kidney cancer. For the CDR3, the DNA is TGTGCCAGCAGTATTGATACGTTACCGGGACACCCGCCAAAAAGGAGCTCCTACAATGAGCAGTTCTTC. Protein sequence: CASSIDTLPGHPPKRSSYNEQFF. The variable domain in full, completed from reference TRBV2 and TRBJ2-1, reads EPEVTQTPSHQVTQMGQEVILRCVPISNHLYFYWYRQILGQKVEFLVSFYNNEISEKSEIFDDQFSVERPDGSNFTLKIRSTKLEDSAMYFCASSIDTLPGHPPKRSSYNEQFFGPGTRLTVL.